The 31 T cell receptor beta chains reported below all come from one sample, sequenced in a study of cytomegalovirus exposure and HLA in healthy donors. Amplification used 60 Vbeta primers and 13 Jbeta primers. The data were produced by immunoSEQ multiplex PCR, yet TCRdb's version contains in-frame clones alone and is incomplete. The sample has 150,000 to 200,000 clones, approximately 85% seen once. The sample comprised PBMCs. These receptors were obtained from a woman aged 45-60 years in good health and CMV-seronegative.

This chain uses TRBV2 with TRBJ1-4; 9 nucleotides align to TRBD1. The CDR3 is 16 amino acids. Germline V gene lookup returns CDR1 SNHLY and CDR2 FYNNEI. Trimming took 8 bases from V and 6 from J; bases not matched to a gene: 13. CDR3 in amino acids: CASARGDRAADEKLFF. The CDR3 nucleotides are TGTGCCAGCGCGAGGGGGGACAGGGCGGCCGATGAAAAACTGTTTTTT.

V and J are TRBV7-9 and TRBJ2-5, with D perhaps matching TRBD2 (7 bases). V lost 5 bases to trimming and J lost 4 bases, with 17 bases between them. The CDR3 length is 15 residues. Germline V gene lookup returns CDR1 SEHNR and CDR2 FQNEAQ (reference sequence). CDR3 DNA sequence: TGTGCCAGCAGCCGTCCCGGACTAGGGGGAGAGACCCAGTACTTC. Its protein product is CASSRPGLGGETQYF.

This clone has more than one count but fewer than ten. V and J are TRBV20-1 and TRBJ1-4; no firm D call. Germline V gene sequence: CDR1 DFQATT, CDR2 SNEGSKA (reference sequence). The CDR3 totals 10 residues. V was pared by 4 bases and J by 7 bases, with 4 bases between. The CDR3 here is CSATREKLFF. In nucleotides, the CDR3 is TGCAGTGCTACCCGTGAAAAACTGTTTTTT.

For this clone: No DNA is shown, since the ends of the CDR3 on it are uncertain; the CDR3 is the one TCRdb lists. V usage is TRBV6-5 and J usage is TRBJ1-2. The CDR3 sequence runs 15 residues, both termini included. Germline V lookup: CDR1 MNHEY, CDR2 SVGAGI. The CDR3 reads CASSSSLRGGYGYTF.

The chain links TRBV10-3 to TRBJ2-3, with TRBD2 identical over 7 bases. V shed 10 bases, J shed 3 bases, and the junction held 10 bases outside the gene matches. The CDR3 has 14 residues. CDR1 is ENHRY, CDR2 SYGVKD, per germline. The CDR3: CASGPGLFTDTQYF. The CDR3 DNA reads TGTGCCAGTGGTCCGGGACTATTTACAGATACGCAGTATTTT.

The chain uses TRBV5-1 and TRBJ2-2; a possible D gene is TRBD1 (5 bases). Germline CDR1 is SGHRS and CDR2 is YFSETQ. Deletions cut 1 base from V and 2 bases from J, with 12 bases between. This CDR3 is 16 amino acids long. The CDR3: CASSLRRQTNTGELFF. The CDR3 DNA reads as TGCGCCAGCAGCTTGCGAAGACAGACTAACACCGGGGAGCTGTTTTTT.

The chain carries TRBV10-3 and TRBJ1-2; D may be TRBD1 (5 bases). The CDR3 is 15 residues long. V was shortened by 7 bases and J by 4 bases, with 19 bases between the two germline ends. Germline-derived CDR1 and CDR2 are ENHRY and SYGVKD. The CDR3 protein is CAINNGAGPAYGYTF. CDR3 nucleotides: TGTGCCATCAATAATGGGGCAGGGCCAGCCTATGGCTACACCTTC.

This clone has just one count. The chain employs TRBV20-1 and TRBJ1-1; D unclear. This CDR3 has 11 residues. Germline lookup yields CDR1 DFQATT and CDR2 SNEGSKA (reference sequence). The V end lost 6 bases, the J end lost 1 base, and 6 bases lay between the germline ends. CDR3 sequence reads: CSANRNTEAFF. DNA of the CDR3: TGCAGTGCCAACAGGAACACTGAAGCTTTCTTT.

The J gene is TRBJ2-7, the V gene TRBV28, with TRBD2 matching 9 bases. Per germline, CDR1 MDHEN and CDR2 SYDVKM. The length of the CDR3 is 14 residues. J gave up 4 bases and V 5 bases, and 6 bases lay outside the gene matches. The CDR3 reads CASSLAGRVYEQYF. The CDR3 nucleotides are TGTGCCAGCAGTCTAGCGGGAAGAGTTTACGAGCAGTACTTC.

V is TRBV5-1 and J is TRBJ2-2, with D unclear. This CDR3 contains 14 residues. Per the germline V gene, CDR1 is SGHRS and CDR2 is YFSETQ. V was trimmed by 0 bases and J by 4 bases, leaving 7 bases between them. The CDR3 is CASSLVGLTGELFF. DNA for the CDR3: TGCGCCAGCAGCTTGGTCGGTCTCACCGGGGAGCTGTTTTTT.

With regard to this clone: This same CDR3 is encoded by further DNA sequences in the sample. This chain uses TRBV18 with TRBJ1-1; 8 positions agree with TRBD1. The CDR3 spans 14 residues. The V segment lost 2 bases and the J segment 1 base; nucleotides outside the gene matches: 0. CDR1 and CDR2 (germline): KGHSH, LQKENI. The CDR3 coding sequence is TGTGCCAGCTCACCAGGACAGGGGAACACTGAAGCTTTCTTT. Encoded protein: CASSPGQGNTEAFF. Looking up the rest from reference TRBV18 and TRBJ1-1 gives the full variable domain: NAGVMQNPRHLVRRRGQEARLRCSPMKGHSHVYWYRQLPEEGLKFMVYLQKENIIDESGMPKERFSAEFPKEGPSILRIQQVVRGDSAAYFCASSPGQGNTEAFFGQGTRLTVV.

The sample holds a few counts of this clone. The rearrangement joins TRBV5-1 to TRBJ1-1; 7 bases map to TRBD1. CDR3 length equals 15 residues. V lost 4 bases, J lost 0 bases, and 6 bases stayed unmatched. Germline values: CDR1 SGHRS, CDR2 YFSETQ. This CDR3 reads CASSIQQGMNTEAFF. As DNA, the CDR3 is TGCGCCAGCAGCATTCAACAGGGGATGAACACTGAAGCTTTCTTT. Based on the CDR3 plus reference TRBV5-1 and TRBJ1-1, the full variable domain is KAGVTQTPRYLIKTRGQQVTLSCSPISGHRSVSWYQQTPGQGLQFLFEYFSETQRNKGNFPGRFSGRQFSNSRSEMNVSTLELGDSALYLCASSIQQGMNTEAFFGQGTRLTVV.

This chain joins TRBV28 and TRBJ2-2, with TRBD2 matching over 8 bases. CDR3 size: 15 residues. V gave up 10 bases and J gave up 4 bases; unmatched junction bases: 11. Germline CDR1 and CDR2: MDHEN and SYDVKM. CDR3 amino acids: CATTRAGVPTGELFF. CDR3 bases: TGTGCCACAACGAGAGCGGGAGTGCCCACCGGGGAGCTGTTTTTT. Full variable domain (missing parts from reference TRBV28 and TRBJ2-2): DVKVTQSSRYLVKRTGEKVFLECVQDMDHENMFWYRQDPGLGLRLIYFSYDVKMKEKGDIPEGYSVSREKKERFSLILESASTNQTSMYLCATTRAGVPTGELFFGEGSRLTVL.

The gene calls are TRBV4-3 and TRBJ2-5; 8 bases map to TRBD1. The CDR3 contains 15 residues. The V gene end was trimmed by 4 bases and the J gene end by 2 bases; junction bases not matched to a gene: 6. The V gene's germline CDR1 is LGHNA and CDR2 YSLEER. The CDR3 region has the DNA TGCGCCAGCAGCCTTCAATGGGACAGGCAAGAGACCCAGTACTTC. Protein sequence: CASSLQWDRQETQYF.

The V gene is TRBV15, the J gene TRBJ1-1; D perhaps matches TRBD1 (5 bases). Trimming took off 2 bases at V and 2 bases at J, with 9 bases between the two ends. This CDR3 has 14 amino acids. CDR1 and CDR2 (germline): LNHNV, YYDKDF (reference sequence). DNA for the CDR3: TGTGCCACCAGCAGACAGGGTACCAACACTGAAGCTTTCTTT. This codes for CATSRQGTNTEAFF.

This chain links TRBV18 with TRBJ1-2; TRBD1 matches 7 bases. Germline V gene lookup returns CDR1 KGHSH and CDR2 LQKENI. There are 17 residues in the CDR3. J lost 1 base, V lost 2 bases, and 10 bases had no gene match. CDR3 nucleotide sequence: TGTGCCAGCTCACCAAGGTCCGGACAGGATGATAACTATGGCTACACCTTC. Protein product: CASSPRSGQDDNYGYTF.

DNA of the CDR3: TGTGCCAGCAGACTATCGGCCCGAAACCCTGGAAACACCATATATTTT. Encoded protein: CASRLSARNPGNTIYF. The chain carries TRBV27 and TRBJ1-3; D is unresolved. Germline V gene sequence: CDR1 MNHEY, CDR2 SMNVEV (reference sequence). The CDR3 has 16 amino acids. The ends were cut back, 6 bases at V and 2 bases at J, with 17 bases in the middle.

V is TRBV15 and J is TRBJ2-1, with 7 bases lining up with TRBD1. Germline V lookup: CDR1 LNHNV, CDR2 YYDKDF (reference sequence). V shed 6 bases and J 0 bases; nucleotides not matched to a gene: 5. The CDR3 covers 15 residues. CDR3 nucleotides: TGTGCCACCAGAGACAGGGAAAGCTCCTACAATGAGCAGTTCTTC. Its translation: CATRDRESSYNEQFF.

Remarks on this clone: Mismatch with germline at one junction end may stem from a read error. This chain joins TRBV6-1 and TRBJ2-5; D is perhaps TRBD2 (6 bases). The CDR3 spans 15 residues. CDR1 MNHNS and CDR2 SASEGT come from the germline V gene. The CDR3: CASSEPGLNQGTQYF. CDR3 nucleotide sequence: TGTGCCAGCAGTGAGCCGGGACTCAACCAAGGGACCCAGTACTTC.

The chain is built from TRBV29-1 and TRBJ2-5; the D gene is possibly TRBD1 (6 bases). The CDR3 has 13 residues. Per germline, CDR1 SQVTM and CDR2 ANQGSEA. The V end lost 8 bases, the J end lost 4 bases, and 17 bases lay between the germline ends. CDR3 coding DNA: TGCAGCATCCGTAGGGGGAGTGGAGAGACCCAGTACTTC. Amino acids: CSIRRGSGETQYF.

CDR3 sequence: CASSLALGSSYEQYF. The CDR3 region has the DNA TGTGCCAGCAGCTTAGCTCTCGGTAGCTCCTACGAGCAGTACTTC. The rearrangement uses TRBV7-6 and TRBJ2-7; D gene unclear. The CDR3 runs to 15 residues. The V gene lost 0 bases and the J gene lost 0 bases, with 9 bases spanning the gap. Germline loops: CDR1 SGHVS, CDR2 FNYEAQ. Using reference TRBV7-6 and TRBJ2-7 for the parts outside the CDR3, the full variable domain is GAGVSQSPRYKVTKRGQDVALRCDPISGHVSLYWYRQALGQGPEFLTYFNYEAQQDKSGLPNDRFSAERPEGSISTLTIQRTEQRDSAMYRCASSLALGSSYEQYFGPGTRLTVT.

This chain links TRBV21-1 with TRBJ2-7; no DNA check was done on the table's D call, TRBD1. TRBV21-1 is tagged as a pseudogene. The CDR3 totals 14 residues. CDR3 nucleotides: TGTGCCAGCCCTACGCAGGGGCAGCGTCACGAGCAGTACTTC. Its protein product is CASPTQGQRHEQYF.

This clone was counted a single time. The rearrangement links TRBV7-8 to TRBJ2-3; 12 bases fit TRBD2. J lost 0 bases, V lost 3 bases, and 10 bases had no gene match. The CDR3 spans 19 residues. Germline V CDR1 and CDR2: SGHVS, FQNEAQ. CDR3 bases: TGTGCCAGCAGCTTCCCTTCGACTAGCGGGAGAGGAAGCACAGATACGCAGTATTTT. It encodes CASSFPSTSGRGSTDTQYF.

The chain joins TRBV7-3 to TRBJ2-1; 11 nucleotides agree with TRBD1. The CDR3 runs 15 residues. From germline, CDR1 is SGHTA and CDR2 FQGTGA. V dropped 4 bases and J dropped 3; count of bases not matched to a gene: 2. CDR3 in DNA: TGTGCCAGCAGCTCGGGACAGGGGGTCTACAATGAGCAGTTCTTC. Translating gives CASSSGQGVYNEQFF.

The chain links TRBV30 to TRBJ2-1; 8 bases are a match to TRBD1. V was clipped by 5 bases and J by 5 bases; unmatched bases: 8. CDR1 and CDR2 from the germline V gene are GTSNPN and SVGIG (reference sequence). The CDR3 runs 14 residues. The CDR3 reads CAWGYGTGDNEQFF. The CDR3 DNA reads as TGTGCCTGGGGTTACGGGACAGGTGACAATGAGCAGTTCTTC.

This chain uses TRBV7-9 with TRBJ2-1; tentative D call: TRBD1 (6 bases). V dropped 3 bases and J dropped 7 bases, with 10 bases sitting between them. Germline assignment: CDR1 SEHNR and CDR2 FQNEAQ (reference sequence). The CDR3 contains 13 residues. The CDR3 DNA reads as TGTGCCAGCAGCTTTAGTACAGGGAATGAGCAGTTCTTC. Amino acid sequence: CASSFSTGNEQFF.

The V call is TRBV7-8, the J call TRBJ2-7; D is perhaps TRBD1 (6 bases). CDR3 length: 15 residues. The V and J ends lost 2 bases and 2 bases respectively, with 13 bases between them. The germline gives CDR1 SGHVS, CDR2 FQNEAQ. CDR3 amino acids: CASSLQGTPTYEQYF. CDR3 in DNA: TGTGCCAGCAGCTTACAGGGGACCCCAACCTACGAGCAGTACTTC.

This rearrangement joins TRBV11-3 to TRBJ2-3; TRBD1 matches at 7 bases. This CDR3 is built from 13 residues. Germline assignment: CDR1 SGHNT and CDR2 YENEEA. Losses at the gene ends were 5 bases for V and 3 bases for J; bases not matched to a gene: 2. The CDR3 spells CASSRGQTDTQYF. DNA of the CDR3: TGTGCCAGCAGCCGGGGACAGACAGATACGCAGTATTTT.

The J gene is TRBJ1-5, the V gene TRBV2, with D possibly being TRBD1 (6 bases). Between the trimmed V and J ends, which lost 7 bases and 4 bases, there was a span of 14 bases. Germline V gene data show CDR1 as SNHLY and CDR2 as FYNNEI. CDR3 length: 14 residues. CDR3 in amino acids: CASKVEQGNQPQHF. The CDR3 nucleotides are TGTGCCAGCAAGGTGGAACAGGGTAATCAGCCCCAGCATTTT.

The chain employs TRBV7-9 and TRBJ2-1; D is perhaps TRBD2 (6 bases). V dropped 5 bases and J dropped 10 bases, with 21 bases sitting between them. Germline-derived CDR1 and CDR2 are SEHNR and FQNEAQ (reference sequence). This CDR3 has 15 amino acids. The DNA for the CDR3 is TGTGCCAGCAGCGCTCTCGGGGGTAGGATAAAGGAGCAGTTCTTC. Its protein is CASSALGGRIKEQFF. The full variable domain, with the rest looked up from reference TRBV7-9 and TRBJ2-1, is DTGVSQNPRHKITKRGQNVTFRCDPISEHNRLYWYRQTLGQGPEFLTYFQNEAQLEKSRLLSDRFSAERPKGSFSTLEIQRTEQGDSAMYLCASSALGGRIKEQFFGPGTRLTVL.

The chain uses TRBV30 and TRBJ2-5; a possible D gene is TRBD2 (5 bases). Looked up from germline, CDR1 is GTSNPN and CDR2 is SVGIG (reference sequence). The CDR3 is 14 amino acids. The V and J ends lost 0 bases and 2 bases respectively, with 10 bases between them. CDR3 loop: CAWSVRGLQETQYF. The CDR3 DNA is TGTGCCTGGAGTGTCCGGGGATTGCAAGAGACCCAGTACTTC.